The 10 T cell receptor beta chains below all came from one sample that was sequenced in a study of PD-1 blockade in mismatch repair-deficient tumors. Sequencing used immunoSEQ multiplex PCR; TCRdb keeps in-frame clones, though not all of them. The table has more than 15,000 clones, roughly 80% seen once. Here the sequenced sample was PBMCs, taken 4 weeks after starting pembrolizumab. Every receptor here comes from an adult with mismatch repair-deficient cancer.

The sample holds a few counts of this clone. The chain joins TRBV29-1 to TRBJ1-2; maybe TRBD1 (5 bases). V was pared by 3 bases and J by 3 bases, with 17 bases between. Germline lookup yields CDR1 SQVTM and CDR2 ANQGSEA. This CDR3 is 15 amino acids long. CDR3 DNA sequence: TGCAGCGTTGATAATTCCGGGGGTCCCGACTATGGCTACACCTTC. This translates into CSVDNSGGPDYGYTF.

This clone turned up a few times. The J gene is TRBJ2-7, the V gene TRBV7-3, with 11 bases fitting TRBD1. V shed 4 bases, J shed 9 bases, and the junction held 8 bases outside the gene matches. The CDR3 totals 14 residues. CDR1 and CDR2 (germline): SGHTA, FQGTGA. The CDR3: CASSSGTGGLWQYF. The CDR3 DNA follows: TGTGCCAGCAGCTCCGGGACAGGGGGACTTTGGCAGTACTTC.

The V and J genes are TRBV9 and TRBJ2-3, with 10 positions matching TRBD2. This CDR3 has 16 amino acids. CDR1 and CDR2 from the germline V gene are SGDLS and YYNGEE. V was clipped by 4 bases and J by 2 bases; unmatched bases: 7. CDR3 DNA sequence: TGTGCCAGCAGCACAAGGACTAGCGGTTACACAGATACGCAGTATTTT. Protein: CASSTRTSGYTDTQYF.

The chain links TRBV11-2 to TRBJ2-7, with 7 bases that match TRBD2. The ends lost 1 base at V and 3 bases at J; junction bases unmatched: 12. Germline CDR1 reads SGHAT; CDR2 reads FQNNGV. CDR3 length: 17 amino acids. Here the CDR3 reads CASSLAASSGPIYEQYF. CDR3 in DNA: TGTGCCAGCAGCTTAGCAGCCTCTAGCGGACCTATCTACGAGCAGTACTTC.

The chain links TRBV19 to TRBJ1-5; 10 bases line up with TRBD1. Germline V CDR1 and CDR2: LNHDA, SQIVND (reference sequence). V dropped 10 bases and J dropped 6; count of bases not matched to a gene: 15. The CDR3 consists of 16 residues. CDR3 sequence reads: CATDPQDRGVSQPQHF. The CDR3 bases are TGTGCCACCGACCCTCAGGACAGGGGGGTTAGTCAGCCCCAGCATTTT.

The rearrangement joins TRBV11-3 to TRBJ2-6; the D is unclear. CDR3 length: 19 amino acids. Germline assignment: CDR1 SGHNT and CDR2 YENEEA. Trimming removed 1 base at V and 6 bases at J, with 22 bases between. DNA for the CDR3: TGTGCCAGCAGCTTAGGGCCGCTTTCCCACTCTTTAGCGGCCAACGTCCTGACTTTC. This codes for CASSLGPLSHSLAANVLTF.

V is TRBV5-1 and J is TRBJ1-2; TRBD1 is a possible D gene (6 bases). Germline-derived CDR1 and CDR2 are SGHRS and YFSETQ. This CDR3 is built from 13 residues. The V and J ends lost 4 bases and 4 bases respectively, with 11 bases between them. The CDR3, as DNA: TGCGCCAGCAGCCCTCGGGGGGCCTATGGCTACACCTTC. Translating gives CASSPRGAYGYTF.

This chain joins TRBV18 and TRBJ2-5; 9 bases are shared with TRBD1. This CDR3 contains 18 residues. Trimming took 6 bases from V and 4 from J; bases not matched to a gene: 18. Germline V lookup: CDR1 KGHSH, CDR2 LQKENI. In DNA, the CDR3 is TGTGCCAGCTCTTCGCTCGCCATGGGGACAGGGTCCCTAGAGACCCAGTACTTC. Encoded protein: CASSSLAMGTGSLETQYF. Supplemented by reference TRBV18 and TRBJ2-5, the full variable domain reads NAGVMQNPRHLVRRRGQEARLRCSPMKGHSHVYWYRQLPEEGLKFMVYLQKENIIDESGMPKERFSAEFPKEGPSILRIQQVVRGDSAAYFCASSSLAMGTGSLETQYFGPGTRLLVL.

The table lists this clone with a count of one. The V gene is TRBV6-1, the J gene TRBJ1-1, with D possibly being TRBD1 (6 bases). The V gene lost 2 bases and the J gene lost 4 bases, with 14 bases spanning the gap. CDR3 length: 15 amino acids. The germline V gene encodes CDR1 MNHNS and CDR2 SASEGT. The CDR3 nucleotides are TGTGCCAGCAGTGAACTCGGGGGGCTAGTCACTGAAGCTTTCTTT. This encodes CASSELGGLVTEAFF.

The rearrangement uses TRBV12-5 and TRBJ1-4; D gene unclear. The V end was cut by 3 bases, the J end by 6 bases, with 14 bases between. From germline, CDR1 is LGHNT and CDR2 FRNRAP. CDR3 length: 15 amino acids. CDR3: CASGFTVAGYEKLFF. The CDR3 region has the DNA TGTGCTAGTGGTTTCACTGTTGCAGGTTATGAAAAACTGTTTTTT.